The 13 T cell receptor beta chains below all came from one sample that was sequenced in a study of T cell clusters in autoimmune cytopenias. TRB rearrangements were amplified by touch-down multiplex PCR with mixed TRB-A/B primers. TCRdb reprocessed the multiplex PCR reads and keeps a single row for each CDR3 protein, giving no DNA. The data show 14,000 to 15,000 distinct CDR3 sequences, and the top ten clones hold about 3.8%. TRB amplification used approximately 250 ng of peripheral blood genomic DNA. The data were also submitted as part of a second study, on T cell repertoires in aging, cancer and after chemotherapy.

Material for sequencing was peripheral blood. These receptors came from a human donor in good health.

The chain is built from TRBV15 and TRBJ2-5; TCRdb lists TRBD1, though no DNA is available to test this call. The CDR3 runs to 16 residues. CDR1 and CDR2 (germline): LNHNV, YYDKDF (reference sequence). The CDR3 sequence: CATSRDPPDVEETQYF.

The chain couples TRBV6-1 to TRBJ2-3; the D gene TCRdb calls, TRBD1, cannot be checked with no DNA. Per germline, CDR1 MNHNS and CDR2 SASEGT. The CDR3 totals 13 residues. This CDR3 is CASNGGTPDTQYF.

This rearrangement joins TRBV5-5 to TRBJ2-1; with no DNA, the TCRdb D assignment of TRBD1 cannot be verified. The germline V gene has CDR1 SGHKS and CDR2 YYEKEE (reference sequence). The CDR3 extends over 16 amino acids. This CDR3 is CASRPGQGQSYNEQFF. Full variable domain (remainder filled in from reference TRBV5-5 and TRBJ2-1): DAGVTQSPTHLIKTRGQQVTLRCSPISGHKSVSWYQQVLGQGPQFIFQYYEKEERGRGNFPDRFSARQFPNYSSELNVNALLLGDSALYLCASRPGQGQSYNEQFFGPGTRLTVL.

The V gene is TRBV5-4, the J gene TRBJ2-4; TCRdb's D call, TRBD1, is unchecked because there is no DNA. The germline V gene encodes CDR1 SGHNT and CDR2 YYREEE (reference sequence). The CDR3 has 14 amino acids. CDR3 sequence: CASSFWGGENIQYF.

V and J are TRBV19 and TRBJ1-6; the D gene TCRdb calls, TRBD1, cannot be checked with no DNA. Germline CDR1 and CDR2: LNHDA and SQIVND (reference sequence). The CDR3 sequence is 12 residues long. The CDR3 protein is CASTREGGPLHF.

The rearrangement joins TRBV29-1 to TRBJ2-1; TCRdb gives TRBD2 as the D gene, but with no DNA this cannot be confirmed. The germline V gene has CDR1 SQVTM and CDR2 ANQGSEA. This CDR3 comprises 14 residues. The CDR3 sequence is CSVEGEGRYGEQFF.

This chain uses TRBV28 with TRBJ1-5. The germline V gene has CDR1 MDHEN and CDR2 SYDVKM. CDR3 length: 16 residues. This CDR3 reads CASSFHPKAGNQPQHF. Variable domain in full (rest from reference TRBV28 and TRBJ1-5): DVKVTQSSRYLVKRTGEKVFLECVQDMDHENMFWYRQDPGLGLRLIYFSYDVKMKEKGDIPEGYSVSREKKERFSLILESASTNQTSMYLCASSFHPKAGNQPQHFGDGTRLSIL.

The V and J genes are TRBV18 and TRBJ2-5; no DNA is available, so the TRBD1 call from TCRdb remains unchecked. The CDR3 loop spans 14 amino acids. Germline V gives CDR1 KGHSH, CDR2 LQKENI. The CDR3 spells CASSQDRGSETQYF.

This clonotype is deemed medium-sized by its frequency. CDR3 in amino acids: CASSKLAGDGTDTQYF. The V and J genes are TRBV19 and TRBJ2-3; TCRdb lists TRBD2, though no DNA is available to test this call. Germline assignment: CDR1 LNHDA and CDR2 SQIVND (reference sequence). CDR3 size: 16 residues.

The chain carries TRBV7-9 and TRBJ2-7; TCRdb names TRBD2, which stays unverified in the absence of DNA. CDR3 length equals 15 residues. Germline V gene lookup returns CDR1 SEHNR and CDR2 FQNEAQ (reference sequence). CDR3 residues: CASSLGGLTNYEQYF. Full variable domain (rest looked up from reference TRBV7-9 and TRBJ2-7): DTGVSQNPRHKITKRGQNVTFRCDPISEHNRLYWYRQTLGQGPEFLTYFQNEAQLEKSRLLSDRFSAERPKGSFSTLEIQRTEQGDSAMYLCASSLGGLTNYEQYFGPGTRLTVT.

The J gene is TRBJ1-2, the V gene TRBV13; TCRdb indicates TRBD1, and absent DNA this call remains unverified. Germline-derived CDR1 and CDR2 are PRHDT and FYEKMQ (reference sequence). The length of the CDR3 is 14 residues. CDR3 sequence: CASSSRGAPYGYTF.

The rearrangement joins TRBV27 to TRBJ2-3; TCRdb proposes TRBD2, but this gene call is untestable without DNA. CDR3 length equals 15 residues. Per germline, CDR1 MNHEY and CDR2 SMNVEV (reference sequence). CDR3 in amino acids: CASSLYRTATDTQYF.

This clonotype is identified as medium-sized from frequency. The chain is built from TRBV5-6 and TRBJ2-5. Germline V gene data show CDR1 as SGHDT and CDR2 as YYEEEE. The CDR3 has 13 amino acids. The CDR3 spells CASSLVVVGTQYF. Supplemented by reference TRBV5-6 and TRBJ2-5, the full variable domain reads DAGVTQSPTHLIKTRGQQVTLRCSPKSGHDTVSWYQQALGQGPQFIFQYYEEEERQRGNFPDRFSGHQFPNYSSELNVNALLLGDSALYLCASSLVVVGTQYFGPGTRLLVL.